The clone carrying this T cell receptor (beta chain) was observed at least ten times. RNA transcripts provided the template for amplifying TCR beta CDR3 regions. Second-round multiplex PCR followed a first-round RT-PCR using HTBI primers. TCRdb re-called the multiplex PCR reads with MiXCR, one entry per CDR3 protein. The data show about 220,000 distinct CDR3 sequences, roughly a fifth seen once. This sample was taken from a study of Graves' ophthalmopathy and Graves' hyperthyroidism. Germline assignment: CDR1 MNHNS and CDR2 SASEGT. This CDR3 has 16 residues. Trimming shortened V by 2 bases and J by 0 bases, and 10 bases separated the two germline ends.

This receptor was obtained from a woman between 50 and 59 years old with Graves' ophthalmopathy. Sample: peripheral blood. V is TRBV6-1 and J is TRBJ2-2; D is undetermined. CDR3 loop: CASSELGGTNTGELFF. The CDR3 nucleotides read TGTGCCAGCAGTGAACTTGGCGGAACGAACACCGGGGAGCTGTTTTTT.